What follows describes a single T cell receptor (beta chain). What it binds is not known. The sample originates from a study of cytomegalovirus exposure and HLA in healthy donors. Across the study: About 85 million unique TCR sequences came from HLA-typed donors in an early release.

The V and J ends lost 4 bases and 2 bases, in that order; junction bases with no gene match: 5. The CDR3 is 15 residues long. Germline CDR1 reads MRHNA; CDR2 reads SNTAGT. General observations from the study: The study recorded about 150 TCR beta chains that were cytomegalovirus-associated. Later on, a genetic analysis was performed. It linked a missense variant in DCLRE1C with V- and J-gene trimming of TCR beta.

The PCR made use of 60 Vbeta and 13 Jbeta primers. Libraries were prepared by immunoSEQ multiplex PCR; TCRdb keeps only in-frame clonotypes and omits some of them. The data show around 82,000 clones, about 78% seen once. The receptor's source is a male donor in good health and CMV-seropositive. The chain links TRBV6-4 to TRBJ2-1; TRBD2 aligns across 7 bases. Sample: PBMCs. For the CDR3, the DNA is TGTGCCAGCAGTGCCCTAGCGGATCCCTACAATGAGCAGTTCTTC. Its translation is CASSALADPYNEQFF.